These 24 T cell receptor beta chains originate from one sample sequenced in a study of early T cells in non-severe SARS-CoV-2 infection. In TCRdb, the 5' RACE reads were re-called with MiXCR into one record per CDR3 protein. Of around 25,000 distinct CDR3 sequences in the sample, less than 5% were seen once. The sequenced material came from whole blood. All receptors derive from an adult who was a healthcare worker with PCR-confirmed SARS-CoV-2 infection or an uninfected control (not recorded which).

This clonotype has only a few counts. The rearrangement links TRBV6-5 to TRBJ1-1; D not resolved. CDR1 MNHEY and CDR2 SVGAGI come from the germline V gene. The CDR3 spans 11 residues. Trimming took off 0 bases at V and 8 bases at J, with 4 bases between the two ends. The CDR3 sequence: CASSYSDEAFF. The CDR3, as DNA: TGTGCCAGCAGTTACTCAGACGAAGCTTTCTTT.

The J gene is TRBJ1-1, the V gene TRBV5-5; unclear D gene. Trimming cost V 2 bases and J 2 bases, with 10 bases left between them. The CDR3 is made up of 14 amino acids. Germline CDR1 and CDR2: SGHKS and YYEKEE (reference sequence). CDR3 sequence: CASSLGQSNTEAFF. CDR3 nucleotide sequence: TGTGCCAGCAGCTTAGGGCAGAGTAACACTGAAGCTTTCTTT. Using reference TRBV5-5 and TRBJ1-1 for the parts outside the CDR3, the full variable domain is DAGVTQSPTHLIKTRGQQVTLRCSPISGHKSVSWYQQVLGQGPQFIFQYYEKEERGRGNFPDRFSARQFPNYSSELNVNALLLGDSALYLCASSLGQSNTEAFFGQGTRLTVV.

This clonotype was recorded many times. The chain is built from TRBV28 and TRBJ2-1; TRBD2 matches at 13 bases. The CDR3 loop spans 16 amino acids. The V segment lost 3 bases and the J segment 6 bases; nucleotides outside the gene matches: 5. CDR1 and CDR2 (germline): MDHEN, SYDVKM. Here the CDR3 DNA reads TGTGCCAGCAGTTTCCTGACTAGCGGGAGGCCCAATGAGCAGTTCTTC. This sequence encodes CASSFLTSGRPNEQFF. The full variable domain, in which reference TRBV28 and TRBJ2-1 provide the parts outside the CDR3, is DVKVTQSSRYLVKRTGEKVFLECVQDMDHENMFWYRQDPGLGLRLIYFSYDVKMKEKGDIPEGYSVSREKKERFSLILESASTNQTSMYLCASSFLTSGRPNEQFFGPGTRLTVL.

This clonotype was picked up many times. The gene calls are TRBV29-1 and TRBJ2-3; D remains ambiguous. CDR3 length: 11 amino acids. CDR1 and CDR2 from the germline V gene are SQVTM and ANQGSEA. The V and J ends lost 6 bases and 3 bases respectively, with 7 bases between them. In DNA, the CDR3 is TGCAGCGTCTTGGCTACAGATACGCAGTATTTT. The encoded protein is CSVLATDTQYF.

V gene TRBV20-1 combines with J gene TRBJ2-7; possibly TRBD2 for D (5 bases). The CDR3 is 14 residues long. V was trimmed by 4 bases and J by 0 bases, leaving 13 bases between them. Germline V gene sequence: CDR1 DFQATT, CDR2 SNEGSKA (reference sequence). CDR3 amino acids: CSATLQRASYEQYF. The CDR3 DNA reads TGCAGTGCTACTCTGCAGAGGGCCTCCTACGAGCAGTACTTC.

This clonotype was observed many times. DNA of the CDR3: TGTGCCAGCAGCCAATCGACAGGGGCCTATGGCTACACCTTC. Residues: CASSQSTGAYGYTF. V usage is TRBV16 and J usage is TRBJ1-2, with 8 bases that match TRBD1. Trimming took 0 bases from V and 4 from J; bases not matched to a gene: 1. The germline gives CDR1 KGHSY, CDR2 FQNENV. CDR3 length equals 14 residues.

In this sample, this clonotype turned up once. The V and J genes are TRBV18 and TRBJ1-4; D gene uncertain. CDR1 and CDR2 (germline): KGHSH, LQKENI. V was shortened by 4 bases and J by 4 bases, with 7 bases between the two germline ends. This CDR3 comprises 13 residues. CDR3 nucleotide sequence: TGTGCCAGCTCACAACGGTATAATGAAAAACTGTTTTTT. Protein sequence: CASSQRYNEKLFF. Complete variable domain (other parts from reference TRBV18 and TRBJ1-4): NAGVMQNPRHLVRRRGQEARLRCSPMKGHSHVYWYRQLPEEGLKFMVYLQKENIIDESGMPKERFSAEFPKEGPSILRIQQVVRGDSAAYFCASSQRYNEKLFFGSGTQLSVL.

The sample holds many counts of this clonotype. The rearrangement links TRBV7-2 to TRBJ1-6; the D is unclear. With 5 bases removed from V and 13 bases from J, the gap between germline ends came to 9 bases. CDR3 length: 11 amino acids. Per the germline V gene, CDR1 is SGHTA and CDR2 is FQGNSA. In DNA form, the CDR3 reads TGTGCCAGCAGCGCCGGACTGCCCCTCCACTTT. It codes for CASSAGLPLHF.

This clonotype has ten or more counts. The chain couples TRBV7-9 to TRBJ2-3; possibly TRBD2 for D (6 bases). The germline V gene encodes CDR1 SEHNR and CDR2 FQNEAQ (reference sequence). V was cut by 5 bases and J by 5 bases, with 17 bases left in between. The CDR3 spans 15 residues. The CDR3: CASSPSEGAEDTQYF. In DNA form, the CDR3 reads TGTGCCAGCAGCCCCTCGGAGGGAGCCGAAGATACGCAGTATTTT.

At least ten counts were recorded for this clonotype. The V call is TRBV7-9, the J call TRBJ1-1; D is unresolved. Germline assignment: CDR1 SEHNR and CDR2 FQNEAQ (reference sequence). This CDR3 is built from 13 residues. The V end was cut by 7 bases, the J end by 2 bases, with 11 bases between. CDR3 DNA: TGTGCCAGCAACCGGACGCCCAACACTGAAGCTTTCTTT. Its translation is CASNRTPNTEAFF. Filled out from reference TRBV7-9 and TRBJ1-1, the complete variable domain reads DTGVSQNPRHKITKRGQNVTFRCDPISEHNRLYWYRQTLGQGPEFLTYFQNEAQLEKSRLLSDRFSAERPKGSFSTLEIQRTEQGDSAMYLCASNRTPNTEAFFGQGTRLTVV.

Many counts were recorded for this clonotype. CDR3 amino acids: CASSAGTGIKNIQYF. The CDR3 DNA follows: TGCGCCAGCAGCGCCGGGACAGGGATCAAAAACATTCAGTACTTC. This rearrangement joins TRBV5-1 to TRBJ2-4, with 9 nucleotides matching TRBD1. This CDR3 region has 15 residues. Losses at the gene ends were 4 bases for V and 3 bases for J; bases not matched to a gene: 5. Germline assignment: CDR1 SGHRS and CDR2 YFSETQ.

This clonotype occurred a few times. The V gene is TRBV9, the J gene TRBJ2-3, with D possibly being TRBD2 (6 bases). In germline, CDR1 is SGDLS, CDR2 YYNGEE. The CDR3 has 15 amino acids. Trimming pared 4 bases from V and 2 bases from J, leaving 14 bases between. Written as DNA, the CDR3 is TGTGCCAGCAGCCAACGGGAGCCCTACACAGATACGCAGTATTTT. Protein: CASSQREPYTDTQYF.

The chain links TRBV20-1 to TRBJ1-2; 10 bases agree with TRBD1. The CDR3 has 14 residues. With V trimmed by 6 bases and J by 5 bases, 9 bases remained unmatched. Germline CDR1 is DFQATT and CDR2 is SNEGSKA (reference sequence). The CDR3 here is CSAPGTGDFYGYTF. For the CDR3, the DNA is TGCAGTGCCCCCGGGACAGGGGATTTTTATGGCTACACCTTC.

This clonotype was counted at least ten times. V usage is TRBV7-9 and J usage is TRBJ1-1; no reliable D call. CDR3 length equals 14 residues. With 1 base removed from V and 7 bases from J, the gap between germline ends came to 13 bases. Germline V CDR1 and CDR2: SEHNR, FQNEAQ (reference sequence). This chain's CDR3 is CASSLDGIPLEAFF. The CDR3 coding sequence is TGTGCCAGCAGCTTAGACGGCATCCCCCTTGAAGCTTTCTTT. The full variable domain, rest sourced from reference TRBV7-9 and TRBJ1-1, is DTGVSQNPRHKITKRGQNVTFRCDPISEHNRLYWYRQTLGQGPEFLTYFQNEAQLEKSRLLSDRFSAERPKGSFSTLEIQRTEQGDSAMYLCASSLDGIPLEAFFGQGTRLTVV.

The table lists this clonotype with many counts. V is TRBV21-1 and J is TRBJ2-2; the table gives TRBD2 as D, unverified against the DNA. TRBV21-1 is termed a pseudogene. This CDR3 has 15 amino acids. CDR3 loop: CALSGGRSNTGELFF. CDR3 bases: TGTGCCCTGAGTGGCGGGAGGTCGAACACCGGGGAGCTGTTTTTT.

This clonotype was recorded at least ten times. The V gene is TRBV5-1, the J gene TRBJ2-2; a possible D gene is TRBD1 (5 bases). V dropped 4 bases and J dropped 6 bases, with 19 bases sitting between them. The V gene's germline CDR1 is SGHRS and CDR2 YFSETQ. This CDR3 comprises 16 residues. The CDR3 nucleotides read TGCGCCAGCAGCGACGGACACGTTGCCGGCGCCGGGGAGCTGTTTTTT. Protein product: CASSDGHVAGAGELFF.

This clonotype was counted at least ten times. This CDR3 reads CASSFHVGLAGDTDTQYF. CDR3 nucleotides: TGTGCCAGCAGCTTTCACGTCGGTCTAGCGGGAGATACAGATACGCAGTATTTT. The chain employs TRBV7-9 and TRBJ2-3, with TRBD2 matching over 10 bases. The V gene end was trimmed by 3 bases and the J gene end by 3 bases; junction bases not matched to a gene: 12. The CDR3 is 18 amino acids. Germline-derived CDR1 and CDR2 are SEHNR and FQNEAQ (reference sequence).

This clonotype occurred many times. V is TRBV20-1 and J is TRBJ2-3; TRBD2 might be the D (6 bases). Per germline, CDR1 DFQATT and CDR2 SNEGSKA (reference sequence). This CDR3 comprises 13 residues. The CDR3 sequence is CGGSPWGADTQYF. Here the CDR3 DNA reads TGCGGGGGGTCCCCCTGGGGCGCAGATACGCAGTATTTT.

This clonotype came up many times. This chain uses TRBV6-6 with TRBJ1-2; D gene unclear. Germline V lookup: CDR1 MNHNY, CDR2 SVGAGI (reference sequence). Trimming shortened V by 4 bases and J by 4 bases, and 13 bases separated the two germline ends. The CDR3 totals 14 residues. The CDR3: CASSSTTDLYGYTF. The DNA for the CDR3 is TGTGCCAGCAGTTCCACAACAGACCTCTATGGCTACACCTTC.

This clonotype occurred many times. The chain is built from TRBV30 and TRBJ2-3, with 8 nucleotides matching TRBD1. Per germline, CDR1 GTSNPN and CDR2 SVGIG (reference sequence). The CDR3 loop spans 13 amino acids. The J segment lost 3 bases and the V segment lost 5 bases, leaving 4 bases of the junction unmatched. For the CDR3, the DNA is TGTGCCTGGGACAGGGGTCGAACAGATACGCAGTATTTT. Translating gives CAWDRGRTDTQYF.

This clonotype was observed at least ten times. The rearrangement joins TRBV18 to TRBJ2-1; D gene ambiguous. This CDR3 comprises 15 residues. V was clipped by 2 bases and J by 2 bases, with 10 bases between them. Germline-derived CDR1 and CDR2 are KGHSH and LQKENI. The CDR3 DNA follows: TGTGCCAGCTCACCAATGCTATACCCCTACAATGAGCAGTTCTTC. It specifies CASSPMLYPYNEQFF.

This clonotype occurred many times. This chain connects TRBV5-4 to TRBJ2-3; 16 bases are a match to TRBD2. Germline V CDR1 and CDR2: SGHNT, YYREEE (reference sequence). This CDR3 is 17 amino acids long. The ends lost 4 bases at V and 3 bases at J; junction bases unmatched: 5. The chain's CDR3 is CASSPGTSGRGTDTQYF. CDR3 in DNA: TGTGCCAGCAGCCCCGGGACTAGCGGGAGGGGGACAGATACGCAGTATTTT.

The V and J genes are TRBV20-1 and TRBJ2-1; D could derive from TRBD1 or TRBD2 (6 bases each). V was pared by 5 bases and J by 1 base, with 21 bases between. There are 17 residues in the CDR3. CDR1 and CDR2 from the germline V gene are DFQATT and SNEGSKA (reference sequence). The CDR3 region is CSAPRGSGGGSYNEQFF. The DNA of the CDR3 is TGCAGTGCTCCCCGGGGGAGCGGAGGGGGATCCTACAATGAGCAGTTCTTC.

The CDR3 coding sequence is TGCAGTGCCTGGGCTAGCGGAAATGAGCAGTTCTTC. Residues: CSAWASGNEQFF. V usage is TRBV20-1 and J usage is TRBJ2-1, with TRBD2 matching over 7 bases. Germline assignment: CDR1 DFQATT and CDR2 SNEGSKA (reference sequence). V was clipped by 6 bases and J by 7 bases; unmatched bases: 6. The CDR3 covers 12 residues.